The 4 T cell receptor beta chains below all came from one sample that was sequenced in a study of cytomegalovirus exposure and HLA in healthy donors. Researchers ran the PCR with 60 Vbeta and 13 Jbeta primers. The protocol was immunoSEQ multiplex PCR, while the TCRdb copy is restricted to in-frame clones and leaves out a portion. This table has 140,000 to 150,000 clones, around four fifths appearing once. The sequencing sample was made of PBMCs. These receptors were collected from a female donor in good health and CMV-seronegative.

The gene calls are TRBV5-1 and TRBJ2-7; 9 bases line up with TRBD1. V lost 4 bases to trimming and J lost 6 bases; unmatched junction nucleotides: 14. CDR1 and CDR2 from the germline V gene are SGHRS and YFSETQ. The length of the CDR3 is 16 residues. The DNA of the CDR3 is TGCGCCAGCAGCCCTGTCCCGGGACAGGGTTTGGGCGAGCAGTACTTC. It is translated as CASSPVPGQGLGEQYF.

The chain couples TRBV7-2 to TRBJ1-1, with D possibly being TRBD1 (6 bases). Looked up from germline, CDR1 is SGHTA and CDR2 is FQGNSA. The CDR3 is 15 residues long. V shed 4 bases and J shed 5 bases, with 17 bases lying between them. The CDR3 spells CASSSITTGRTEAFF. CDR3 nucleotide sequence: TGTGCCAGCAGCTCTATAACAACAGGGCGAACTGAAGCTTTCTTT.

The chain carries TRBV6-5 and TRBJ1-2, with TRBD1 identical over 8 bases. The CDR3 totals 12 residues. With V trimmed by 7 bases and J by 8 bases, 6 bases remained unmatched. CDR1 is MNHEY and CDR2 is SVGAGI in the germline V gene. The CDR3 here is CASITTGGGYTF. The CDR3 nucleotides read TGTGCCAGCATTACAACAGGGGGAGGCTACACCTTC.

The J gene is TRBJ2-5, the V gene TRBV10-2, with D tentatively TRBD1 (6 bases). The germline CDR1 and CDR2 sequences are WSHSY and SAAADI. The germline V and J ends were trimmed by 1 base and 0 bases, with 9 bases remaining between them. This CDR3 region has 15 residues. DNA for the CDR3: TGCGCCAGCAGTGAGTACCGGACAGACCAAGAGACCCAGTACTTC. Translating gives CASSEYRTDQETQYF.